The T cell receptor beta chain described here comes from a study of CD8 T cells in Susac syndrome. Germline CDR1 LNHNV, CDR2 YYDKDF (reference sequence). V shed 1 base, J shed 5 bases, and the junction held 11 bases outside the gene matches. The CDR3 consists of 17 residues. RNA amounts of roughly 0.5 to 1 ug underwent reverse transcription with random hexamers. With immunoSEQ multiplex PCR, TCR beta CDR3 was amplified across 54 Vbeta and 13 Jbeta. TCRdb re-called the immunoSEQ multiplex PCR reads with MiXCR, one entry per CDR3 protein. The table lists 70,000 or so distinct CDR3 sequences, approximately 94% of them singletons. This clonotype was detected only once. The authors carried out high-throughput sequencing of TCR beta. They applied it to CD8+ and CD4+ T cells obtained from blood. The multiple sclerosis controls were treatment-naive patients, and their relapsing-remitting disease was stable or active. The TEMRA cells underwent FACS enrichment, while the CD8+ and CD4+ T cells underwent negative isolation.

The chain carries TRBV15 and TRBJ2-5, with 9 bases that match TRBD1. The sequence derives from a human donor with multiple sclerosis. Sequenced input: CD8+ T cells from PBMCs. CDR3 bases: TGTGCCACCAGCAGAGGACGGGACAGGGTCGTCGGGGAGACCCAGTACTTC. This encodes CATSRGRDRVVGETQYF.